A single sample gave rise to the 21 T cell receptor beta chains below, sequenced in a study of PD-L1 blockade in urothelial cancer. The time point denotes: peripheral blood 6 weeks after treatment start. Libraries were prepared by immunoSEQ multiplex PCR; TCRdb keeps only in-frame clonotypes and omits some of them. Of about 50,000 clones detected, roughly 80% appear once; the ten largest clones hold about 10%. The source was PBMCs, collected around atezolizumab (anti-PD-L1) treatment. The receptor set was obtained from a man between 65 and 85 years old with urothelial cancer.

This rearrangement joins TRBV6-5 to TRBJ2-7; 9 bases line up with TRBD1. The CDR3 extends over 14 amino acids. Germline CDR1 reads MNHEY; CDR2 reads SVGAGI. With V trimmed by 8 bases and J by 6 bases, 11 bases remained unmatched. CDR3: CASGTGQGRAEQYF. The CDR3 DNA sequence: TGTGCCAGCGGTACGGGACAGGGAAGGGCCGAGCAGTACTTC.

This chain joins TRBV6-6 and TRBJ2-7; 8 nucleotides match TRBD2. The J segment lost 2 bases and the V segment lost 7 bases, leaving 10 bases of the junction unmatched. Per the germline V gene, CDR1 is MNHNY and CDR2 is SVGAGI (reference sequence). The CDR3 has 15 residues. CDR3 nucleotide sequence: TGTGCCAGCACCCTCAGCGGGAGCCGTACCTACGAGCAGTACTTC. It codes for CASTLSGSRTYEQYF.

The chain has TRBV5-1 and TRBJ2-4, with D tentatively TRBD1 (5 bases). With 0 bases removed from V and 0 bases from J, the gap between germline ends came to 19 bases. This CDR3 region has 19 residues. The V gene's germline CDR1 is SGHRS and CDR2 YFSETQ. CDR3 sequence reads: CASSLGRGIGELAKNIQYF. The CDR3 DNA follows: TGCGCCAGCAGCTTGGGAAGAGGTATAGGGGAATTAGCCAAAAACATTCAGTACTTC.

The V and J genes are TRBV5-1 and TRBJ2-6; TRBD1 matches at 7 bases. This CDR3 contains 19 residues. J gave up 1 base and V 2 bases, and 12 bases lay outside the gene matches. Germline values: CDR1 SGHRS, CDR2 YFSETQ. DNA of the CDR3: TGCGCCAGCAGCTTATCCCCGACAGGGAGATTTTCTGGGGCCAACGTCCTGACTTTC. Amino acids: CASSLSPTGRFSGANVLTF.

CDR3 nucleotides: TGTGCCAGCAGTTCTCACAGGGGGCGAGAGACCCAGTACTTC. This sequence encodes CASSSHRGRETQYF. The V call is TRBV27, the J call TRBJ2-5, with TRBD1 matching over 9 bases. Germline values: CDR1 MNHEY, CDR2 SMNVEV (reference sequence). The CDR3 consists of 14 residues. V shed 4 bases, J shed 4 bases, and the junction held 4 bases outside the gene matches.

The chain links TRBV30 to TRBJ2-7, with TRBD2 as a possible D gene (7 bases). This CDR3 is 13 amino acids long. The germline V gene has CDR1 GTSNPN and CDR2 SVGIG (reference sequence). Trimming cost V 2 bases and J 4 bases, with 12 bases left between them. The CDR3 nucleotides read TGTGCCTGGAGTCGGGGGAGGGGGTACGAGCAGTACTTC. The encoded protein is CAWSRGRGYEQYF.

V is TRBV6-5 and J is TRBJ2-1; TRBD2 matches at 7 bases. The germline V gene has CDR1 MNHEY and CDR2 SVGAGI. CDR3 length: 15 amino acids. V lost 4 bases to trimming and J lost 7 bases; unmatched junction nucleotides: 10. The CDR3 here is CASSFLSGLGNEQFF. CDR3 coding DNA: TGTGCCAGCAGTTTCCTTAGCGGGTTGGGGAATGAGCAGTTCTTC.

There are a few counts of this clone. The rearrangement links TRBV19 to TRBJ2-7, with TRBD1 matching over 7 bases. Looked up from germline, CDR1 is LNHDA and CDR2 is SQIVND (reference sequence). The length of the CDR3 is 13 residues. The trim removed 5 bases at V and 3 bases at J, leaving 4 bases unmatched. As DNA, the CDR3 is TGTGCCAGTAGTGCCGGGACAGTCTACGAGCAGTACTTC. Encoded protein: CASSAGTVYEQYF.

V and J are TRBV4-1 and TRBJ2-1; no definite D call. The CDR3 is made up of 13 amino acids. In germline, CDR1 is MGHRA, CDR2 YSYEKL. Trimming left V 0 bases short and J 9 bases short, with 9 bases between. The CDR3 reads CASSQELSFEQFF. For the CDR3, the DNA is TGCGCCAGCAGCCAAGAGTTGAGTTTTGAGCAGTTCTTC.

This chain's CDR3 is CASSDRGGQPQHF. The CDR3 DNA follows: TGTGCCAGCAGTGACAGGGGCGGACAGCCCCAGCATTTT. V gene TRBV2 combines with J gene TRBJ1-5; D perhaps matches TRBD1 (6 bases). In germline, CDR1 is SNHLY, CDR2 FYNNEI. This CDR3 has 13 amino acids. Trimming took off 3 bases at V and 7 bases at J, with 10 bases between the two ends.

A few counts support this clone. This chain joins TRBV18 and TRBJ2-7; 8 nucleotides agree with TRBD1. Germline values: CDR1 KGHSH, CDR2 LQKENI. The CDR3 is made up of 14 amino acids. Unmatched junction bases numbered 4, after V lost 6 bases and J lost 0 bases. CDR3 protein: CASSRDRGSYEQYF. In DNA form, the CDR3 reads TGTGCCAGCTCTCGCGACAGGGGCTCCTACGAGCAGTACTTC.

For the CDR3, the DNA is TGTGCCAGCAGAGTTGGGACAGAAACTGAAGCTTTCTTT. Its translation: CASRVGTETEAFF. V usage is TRBV6-1 and J usage is TRBJ1-1; 7 nucleotides line up with TRBD1. The J segment lost 5 bases and the V segment lost 6 bases, leaving 6 bases of the junction unmatched. This CDR3 comprises 13 residues. The V gene's germline CDR1 is MNHNS and CDR2 SASEGT.

The rearrangement uses TRBV4-2 and TRBJ2-3; D not certain. V gave up 0 bases and J gave up 6 bases, with 10 bases separating them. This CDR3 contains 14 residues. Germline CDR1 and CDR2: LGHNA and YNFKEQ. The DNA of the CDR3 is TGTGCCAGCAGCCAAGATATTGCGGCGGATACGCAGTATTTT. Translation: CASSQDIAADTQYF.

The V gene is TRBV5-1, the J gene TRBJ2-2, with D possibly TRBD2 on 6 matching bases. Germline V lookup: CDR1 SGHRS, CDR2 YFSETQ. This CDR3 is built from 16 residues. The V gene lost 4 bases and the J gene lost 1 base, with 14 bases spanning the gap. The CDR3 sequence: CASSPAGLQNTGELFF. The CDR3 nucleotides are TGCGCCAGCAGCCCGGCGGGGCTACAGAACACCGGGGAGCTGTTTTTT.

In its sample, this clone was seen once. The chain carries TRBV5-8 and TRBJ1-1; 7 positions match TRBD1. J was trimmed by 3 bases and V by 3 bases; bases with no gene match: 8. Germline values: CDR1 SGHTS, CDR2 YDEGEE. CDR3 length: 15 amino acids. CDR3 residues: CASSSWAGGHTEAFF. The DNA for the CDR3 is TGTGCCAGCAGCTCCTGGGCAGGGGGGCACACTGAAGCTTTCTTT.

This sequence joins TRBV28 and TRBJ1-1; 11 bases are a match to TRBD1. The germline V gene encodes CDR1 MDHEN and CDR2 SYDVKM. The J segment lost 4 bases and the V segment lost 8 bases, leaving 9 bases of the junction unmatched. The CDR3 totals 15 residues. The CDR3 nucleotides read TGTGCCAGCGTAAACACCGGGACAGGGGGCACTGAAGCTTTCTTT. Translated: CASVNTGTGGTEAFF.

The CDR3 protein is CASSFDDTSSSYNEQFF. Here the CDR3 DNA reads TGCGCCAGCAGCTTCGACGACACGTCGAGCTCCTACAATGAGCAGTTCTTC. The chain combines TRBV5-1 with TRBJ2-1; D gene unclear. Trimming shortened V by 2 bases and J by 0 bases, and 15 bases separated the two germline ends. The CDR3 is 17 amino acids. Germline CDR1 and CDR2: SGHRS and YFSETQ.

This sequence joins TRBV9 and TRBJ2-1; tentatively, D is TRBD2 (5 bases). The V gene's germline CDR1 is SGDLS and CDR2 YYNGEE. With 4 bases removed from V and 4 bases from J, the gap between germline ends came to 15 bases. CDR3 length: 15 residues. In DNA form, the CDR3 reads TGTGCCAGCAGCCTATATGGATCGGGGTACAATGAGCAGTTCTTC. It translates to CASSLYGSGYNEQFF.

V is TRBV6-5 and J is TRBJ2-3, with 11 bases that match TRBD2. Germline CDR1 is MNHEY and CDR2 is SVGAGI. Trimming cost V 2 bases and J 4 bases; bases outside gene matches: 5. CDR3 length: 16 residues. CDR3 nucleotide sequence: TGTGCCAGCAGTTACGGGGGTAGCGGGAGGGCAGATACGCAGTATTTT. Amino acids: CASSYGGSGRADTQYF.

The gene calls are TRBV18 and TRBJ2-7; D may be TRBD2 (6 bases). V was trimmed by 3 bases and J by 3 bases, leaving 18 bases between them. Germline V gene lookup returns CDR1 KGHSH and CDR2 LQKENI. The CDR3 extends over 16 amino acids. The CDR3 loop is CASSPSQEGISYEQYF. Written as DNA, the CDR3 is TGTGCCAGCTCACCGAGTCAGGAGGGGATCAGCTACGAGCAGTACTTC.

CDR3 sequence reads: CASSYAALSGNTIYF. The CDR3 bases are TGTGCCAGCAGTTACGCGGCCCTCTCTGGAAACACCATATATTTT. V usage is TRBV6-5 and J usage is TRBJ1-3; D gene ambiguous. CDR1 and CDR2 from the germline V gene are MNHEY and SVGAGI. V dropped 2 bases and J dropped 0 bases, with 8 bases sitting between them. This CDR3 region has 15 residues.